This TCR beta chain was observed in a study of blood T cell repertoires in COVID-19 (TCRdb year 2020). About the study as a whole: The collaborator samples originated in the United States, Italy and Spain and spanned the acute and convalescent phases of COVID-19. The material from the prospective study consisted of cDNA or gDNA derived from T cells, B-cell-depleted T cells, or PBMCs. Subjects who had been exposed to COVID-19, were actively infected with it, or had recovered from it provided the deeply sampled blood TCRbeta repertoires that made up the dataset. A freely available public database, intended as a resource for researchers studying the immune response to SARS-CoV-2, is where the repertoires were released. Samples came from the ongoing ImmuneRACE study (first 160 participants) plus 1,254 subjects from 6 global collaborators. Sample metadata almost always included a de-identified subject ID, COVID-19 status, age in years and sex. HLA class I and class II types, where available, came from metadata supplied by the sample provider rather than from assay-based typing.

The immunoSEQ Assay, a bias-controlled multiplex PCR, was used to amplify TCRbeta CDR3 regions from genomic DNA. The study's processing was this. Nucleated cell counts per sample were estimated from amplification of reference gene primers within the assay. Sequence reads were collapsed and filtered to measure the absolute abundance of every unique TCRbeta CDR3 rearrangement. For each sample, productive Simpson clonality was calculated by taking the square root of Simpson's diversity index across productive rearrangements. Entries here come from immuneACCESS through TCRdb and include only in-frame sequences with V and J called. Some clones fail to appear in such tables; in the studies checked, an unresolved V gene covers under half of the shortfall, and the cause of the remainder is unknown. That table is the source of V, J and clone size, and D and trimming were worked out from the DNA. This sample gives around 360,000 clones in total; about 87% of them show up just once. The ten largest clonotypes hold 8% to 13% of the sample.

The study at large found these results: The amount of clinical and demographic metadata varied by source and participant and was provided uncurated.

In Seattle, one collaborating source enrolled patients while the infection was active and tracked those patients longitudinally over the course of disease. The collaborating institutions used their own protocols to collect whole blood in K2EDTA tubes. For TCRbeta analysis, collaborators shipped samples in one of three forms: frozen whole blood, isolated PBMCs, or DNA extracted from either of those sample types. This clone was observed once. Its target antigen remains unknown. No much larger clone is present one base from it, and per-base qualities are unavailable. Trimming at the junction amounts to 4 bases on V and 4 bases on J, and the germline ends lie 4 bases apart. The CDR3 sequence holds 10 residues, the cysteine and phenylalanine included. Kept here is only the CDR3 DNA, which spans 30 bases and is read in frame from base 1. The germline V gene (reference sequence) yields DFQATT for CDR1 and SNEGSKA for CDR2.

This sequence was found in a woman under 40 with COVID-19, enrolled during active disease. The material sequenced was peripheral blood. The sequence joins TRBV20-1 to TRBJ1-2, with the D gene too uncertain to name. The encoded CDR3 is CSAKSYGYTF. The DNA reads TGCAGTGCTAAGAGCTATGGCTACACCTTC.